This is a list of T cell receptor beta chains from one sample in a study of Ad26.COV2.S vaccination and SARS-CoV-2 variants. Profiling relied on immunoSEQ multiplex PCR, and the TCRdb table lists in-frame clones only, not all of them. The table lists 300,000 to 400,000 clones, about nine tenths of them singletons. Sequenced material: peripheral blood, taken in a trial of Ad26.COV2.S vaccine versus placebo. Receptors originate from a person aged 18-60 years who received the Ad26.COV2.S COVID-19 vaccine or a placebo. Each CDR3 is given with its conserved first and last residue. The D gene is left open where the match is weak. Only part of the rows carry a size: once, few, many, or a class if the clone is expanded.

cdr3_nt: TGTGCCAGCAGTGAAGACGCGGTGAAGACCCAGTACTTC
cdr3_aa: CASSEDAVKTQYF
clone_size: once
v_call: TRBV6-1
j_call: TRBJ2-5
d_call: -

cdr3_nt: TGTGCCAGTAGTCCCCAGACAGGGCGAGGTGAGCAGTTCTTC
cdr3_aa: CASSPQTGRGEQFF
clone_size: -
v_call: TRBV19
j_call: TRBJ2-1
d_call: TRBD1

cdr3_nt: TGTGCCAGCAGCCAATTGGACAGGGGGTTATTCTACGAGCAGTACTTC
cdr3_aa: CASSQLDRGLFYEQYF
clone_size: -
v_call: TRBV3-1/TRBV3-2
j_call: TRBJ2-7
d_call: TRBD1

cdr3_nt: TGTGCTAGTGGTTTGGCGCCGGGTATTCCTGAAGCTTTCTTT
cdr3_aa: CASGLAPGIPEAFF
clone_size: -
v_call: TRBV12-5
j_call: TRBJ1-1
d_call: -

cdr3_nt: TGCGCCAGCAGCCAAGATCCGGGGACCTTCACAACTAATGAAAAACTGTTTTTT
cdr3_aa: CASSQDPGTFTTNEKLFF
clone_size: -
v_call: TRBV4-1
j_call: TRBJ1-4
d_call: -

cdr3_nt: TGTGCCAGCAGTAACCACCCCGGGACAGGGGGACCGATGGGCTACACCTTC
cdr3_aa: CASSNHPGTGGPMGYTF
clone_size: once
v_call: TRBV27
j_call: TRBJ1-2
d_call: TRBD1

cdr3_nt: TGTGCCAGCAGTTACAGTCAGGCCACTGAAGCTTTCTTT
cdr3_aa: CASSYSQATEAFF
clone_size: -
v_call: TRBV6-5
j_call: TRBJ1-1
d_call: -

cdr3_nt: TGTGCCAGCAGTGACGCTGGGACAGGGCGACTGTCGGCCCCTCAGCCCCAGCATTTT
cdr3_aa: CASSDAGTGRLSAPQPQHF
clone_size: -
v_call: TRBV6-4
j_call: TRBJ1-5
d_call: TRBD1

cdr3_nt: TGCGCCAGCAGCCCTGCGGGGGGTGAGACCCAGTACTTC
cdr3_aa: CASSPAGGETQYF
clone_size: -
v_call: TRBV4-3
j_call: TRBJ2-5
d_call: TRBD2

cdr3_nt: TGTGCCACCAGTGATCCGGGGGCCAACGACGGGACCAAAGGAAACACTGAAGCTTTCTTT
cdr3_aa: CATSDPGANDGTKGNTEAFF
clone_size: few
v_call: TRBV24-1
j_call: TRBJ1-1
d_call: -

cdr3_nt: TGCGCCAGCAGTCAACACGGGACAGGGTACTGCAATTCACCCCTCCACTTT
cdr3_aa: CASSQHGTGYCNSPLHF
clone_size: -
v_call: TRBV23-1
j_call: TRBJ1-6
d_call: TRBD1

cdr3_nt: TGTGCCAGCAGCTTATCCGGAGTAGGGAACACTGAAGCTTTCTTT
cdr3_aa: CASSLSGVGNTEAFF
clone_size: -
v_call: TRBV11-2
j_call: TRBJ1-1
d_call: -

cdr3_nt: TGTGCCTGGAATCCCCCGGGACTAGCGGGGGCCTACGAGCAGTACTTC
cdr3_aa: CAWNPPGLAGAYEQYF
clone_size: -
v_call: TRBV30
j_call: TRBJ2-7
d_call: TRBD2

cdr3_nt: TGTGCCAGCAGCCCGGACGGAGGGTCTTTCGAGCAGTACTTC
cdr3_aa: CASSPDGGSFEQYF
clone_size: -
v_call: TRBV3-1/TRBV3-2
j_call: TRBJ2-7
d_call: -

cdr3_nt: TGTGCCAGCTCACCAAAGGCCAATGAGCAGTTCTTC
cdr3_aa: CASSPKANEQFF
clone_size: -
v_call: TRBV18
j_call: TRBJ2-1
d_call: -

cdr3_nt: TGTGCCAGCAGAGACCAAAGGGGGGCCACCGGGGAGCTGTTTTTT
cdr3_aa: CASRDQRGATGELFF
clone_size: -
v_call: TRBV9
j_call: TRBJ2-2
d_call: -

cdr3_nt: TGTGCCAGCAGCACCTGGACAGGTTACAATGAGCAGTTCTTC
cdr3_aa: CASSTWTGYNEQFF
clone_size: -
v_call: TRBV9
j_call: TRBJ2-1
d_call: TRBD1

cdr3_nt: TGTGCCAGCCAAAGCGCAGGGGGGGAGACCCAGTACTTC
cdr3_aa: CASQSAGGETQYF
clone_size: -
v_call: TRBV27
j_call: TRBJ2-5
d_call: -

cdr3_nt: TGCGCCAGCAGCCACTCAAGGGGGGGCACTAATGAAAAACTGTTTTTT
cdr3_aa: CASSHSRGGTNEKLFF
clone_size: -
v_call: TRBV4-3
j_call: TRBJ1-4
d_call: -

cdr3_nt: TGTGCCAGCTCACTTGGGGGCAACAATCAGCCCCAGCATTTT
cdr3_aa: CASSLGGNNQPQHF
clone_size: -
v_call: TRBV18
j_call: TRBJ1-5
d_call: -

cdr3_nt: TGTGCCAGCAGTGAGACTAGCGGGACAGATACGCAGTATTTT
cdr3_aa: CASSETSGTDTQYF
clone_size: -
v_call: TRBV6-4
j_call: TRBJ2-3
d_call: TRBD2

cdr3_nt: TGCGCCAGCAGCCATATAGGGCTCGATCAGCCCCAGCATTTT
cdr3_aa: CASSHIGLDQPQHF
clone_size: -
v_call: TRBV4-1
j_call: TRBJ1-5
d_call: -

cdr3_nt: TGTGCCAGCAGGGAGGGTTTTGATACCCTCTGGGATGAGCAGTTCTTC
cdr3_aa: CASREGFDTLWDEQFF
clone_size: -
v_call: TRBV27
j_call: TRBJ2-1
d_call: -

cdr3_nt: TGTGCCAGCACCTTGGGACACCTCTCTGAGCAGTACTTC
cdr3_aa: CASTLGHLSEQYF
clone_size: -
v_call: TRBV5-5
j_call: TRBJ2-7
d_call: -

cdr3_nt: TGTGCCAGCAGTGACCCAGCTGAAGCTTTCTTT
cdr3_aa: CASSDPAEAFF
clone_size: -
v_call: TRBV6-1
j_call: TRBJ1-1
d_call: -

cdr3_nt: TGTGCCAGCAGTCGACTAGCGGGGGAGGTCACAGATACGCAGTATTTT
cdr3_aa: CASSRLAGEVTDTQYF
clone_size: -
v_call: TRBV3-1/TRBV3-2
j_call: TRBJ2-3
d_call: TRBD2

cdr3_nt: TGTGCCAGTAGTATAGTGAGGCAGGGGACCTACGAGCAGTACTTC
cdr3_aa: CASSIVRQGTYEQYF
clone_size: -
v_call: TRBV19
j_call: TRBJ2-7
d_call: -

cdr3_nt: TGTGCCATTATGGGGAGGGAAGGCTACGAGCAGTACTTC
cdr3_aa: CAIMGREGYEQYF
clone_size: -
v_call: TRBV30
j_call: TRBJ2-7
d_call: TRBD2

cdr3_nt: TGTGCCAGCTCACCGACCGGGACCCCGGGGACCTACGAGCAGTACTTC
cdr3_aa: CASSPTGTPGTYEQYF
clone_size: -
v_call: TRBV18
j_call: TRBJ2-7
d_call: -

cdr3_nt: TGTGCCAGCAGCCAAGATCGCCCCTACGAGCAGTACTTC
cdr3_aa: CASSQDRPYEQYF
clone_size: -
v_call: TRBV4-2
j_call: TRBJ2-7
d_call: -

cdr3_nt: TGTGCCAGCACCCGGTTTATCTCAGGGGCAAGCTCTGGGGCCAACGTCCTGACTTTC
cdr3_aa: CASTRFISGASSGANVLTF
clone_size: -
v_call: TRBV5-4
j_call: TRBJ2-6
d_call: -

cdr3_nt: TGCGCCAGCAGCTTGGGGGGGAATAACTATGGCTACACCTTC
cdr3_aa: CASSLGGNNYGYTF
clone_size: -
v_call: TRBV5-1
j_call: TRBJ1-2
d_call: -